This entry features one T cell receptor (beta chain) sequence. The sample comes from a study of blood T cell repertoires in COVID-19. Overall study context: T cells, B-cell-depleted T cells, or PBMCs provided the cDNA or gDNA that served as material.

Per the authors' pipeline: The assay estimated nucleated cells by amplifying reference gene primers. Assay used: immunoSEQ multiplex PCR; TCRdb lists only in-frame clones, some missing. The V and J calls and the clone size are those of that table, but D and trimming were determined from the DNA. Of 400,000 to 550,000 clones in the sample, about 85% were seen once. The germline CDR1 and CDR2 sequences are LGHDT and YNNKEL (reference sequence). The CDR3 runs to 16 residues. V shed 4 bases, J shed 3 bases, and the junction held 4 bases outside the gene matches. Sequenced material: PBMCs or T cells enriched from blood (not recorded which). The gene calls are TRBV3-1 (or the pseudogene TRBV3-2) and TRBJ2-1, with 12 positions matching TRBD2. This receptor was taken from a woman aged 18-30 years with acute COVID-19. The CDR3 DNA sequence: TGTGCCAGCAGCCCCCCGGGACTAGCGGGCTACAATGAGCAGTTCTTC. It encodes CASSPPGLAGYNEQFF.